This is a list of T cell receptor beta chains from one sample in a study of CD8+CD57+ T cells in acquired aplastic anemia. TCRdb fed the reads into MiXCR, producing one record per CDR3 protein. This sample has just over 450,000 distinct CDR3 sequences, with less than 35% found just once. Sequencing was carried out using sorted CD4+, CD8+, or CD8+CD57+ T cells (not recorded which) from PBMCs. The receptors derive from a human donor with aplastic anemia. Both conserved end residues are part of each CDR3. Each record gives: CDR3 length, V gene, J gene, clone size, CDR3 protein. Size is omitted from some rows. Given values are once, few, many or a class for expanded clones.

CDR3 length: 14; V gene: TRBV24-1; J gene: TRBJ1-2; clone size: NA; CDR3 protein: CATSSGRGGYGYTF
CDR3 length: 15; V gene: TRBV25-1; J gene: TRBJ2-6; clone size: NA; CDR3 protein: CASSPWNSGANVLTF
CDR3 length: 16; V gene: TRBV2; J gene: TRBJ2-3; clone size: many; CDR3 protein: CASSDGLAGNTDTQYF
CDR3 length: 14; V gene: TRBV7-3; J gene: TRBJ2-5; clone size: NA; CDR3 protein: CASSNIKTKETQYF
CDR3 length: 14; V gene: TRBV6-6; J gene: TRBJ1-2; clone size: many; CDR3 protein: CASSYALGADGYTF
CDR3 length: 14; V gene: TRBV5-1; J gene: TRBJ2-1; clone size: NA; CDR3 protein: CASSFGTGDNEQFF
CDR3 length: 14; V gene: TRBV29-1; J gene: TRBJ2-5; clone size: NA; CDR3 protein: CSVLSDPRTETQYF
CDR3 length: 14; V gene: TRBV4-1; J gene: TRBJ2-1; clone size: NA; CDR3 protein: CAGSQEGTANEQFF
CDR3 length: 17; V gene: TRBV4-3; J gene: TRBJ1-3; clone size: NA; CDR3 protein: CASSQAEGGRGGNTIYF
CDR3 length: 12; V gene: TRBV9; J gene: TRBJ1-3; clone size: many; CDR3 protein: CASSPGGNTIYF
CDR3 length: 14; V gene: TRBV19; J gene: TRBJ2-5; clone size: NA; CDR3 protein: CASSTGTDQETQYF
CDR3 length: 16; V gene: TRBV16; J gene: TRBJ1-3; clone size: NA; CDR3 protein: CASSQLAGSSGNTIYF
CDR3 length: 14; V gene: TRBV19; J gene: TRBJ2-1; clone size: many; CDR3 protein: CASSLAGAMSEQFF
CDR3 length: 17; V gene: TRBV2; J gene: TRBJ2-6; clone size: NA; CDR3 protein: CASSTSPGETGANVLTF
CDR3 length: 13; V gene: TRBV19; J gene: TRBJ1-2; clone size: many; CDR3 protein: CASSISGLDGYTF
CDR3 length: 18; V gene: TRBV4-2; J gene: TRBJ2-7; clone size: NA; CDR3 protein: CASSQDLSGTASSYEQYF
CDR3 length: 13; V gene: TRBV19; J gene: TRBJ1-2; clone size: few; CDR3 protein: CASSGEGIRGYTF
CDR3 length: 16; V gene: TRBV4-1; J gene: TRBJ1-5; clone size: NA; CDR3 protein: CASSQTGGADPQPQHF
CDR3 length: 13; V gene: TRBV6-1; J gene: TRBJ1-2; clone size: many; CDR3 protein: CASSQGQGTGYTF
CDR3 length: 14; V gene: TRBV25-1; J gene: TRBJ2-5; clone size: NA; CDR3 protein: CASSDICVQETQYF
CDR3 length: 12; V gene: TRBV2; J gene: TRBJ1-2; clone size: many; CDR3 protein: CASTSAGHGYTF
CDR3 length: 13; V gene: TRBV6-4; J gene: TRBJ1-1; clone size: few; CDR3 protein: CASSDGRGGKAFF
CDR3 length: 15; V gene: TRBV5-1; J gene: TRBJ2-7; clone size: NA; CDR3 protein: CASSSTGTGYHEQYF
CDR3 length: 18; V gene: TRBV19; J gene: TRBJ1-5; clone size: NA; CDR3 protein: CASSTSSWGEDSNQPQHF
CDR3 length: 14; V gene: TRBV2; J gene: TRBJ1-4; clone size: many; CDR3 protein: CASSPTGINEKLFF
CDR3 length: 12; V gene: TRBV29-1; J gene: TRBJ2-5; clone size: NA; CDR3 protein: CSVEVVQETQYF
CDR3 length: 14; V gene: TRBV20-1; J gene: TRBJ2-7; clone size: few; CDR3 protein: CRARSTESSYEQYF
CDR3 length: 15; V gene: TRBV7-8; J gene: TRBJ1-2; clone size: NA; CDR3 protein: CAGSPGTGRNYGYTF
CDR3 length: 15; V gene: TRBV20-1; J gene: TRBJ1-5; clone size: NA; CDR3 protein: CSAREADGGSQPQHF
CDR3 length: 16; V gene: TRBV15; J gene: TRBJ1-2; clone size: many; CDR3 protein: CATSRDSPGVVYGYTF
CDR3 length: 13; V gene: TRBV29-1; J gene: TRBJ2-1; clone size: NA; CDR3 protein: CSVGSEPYNEQFF